These 9 T cell receptor beta chains were sequenced from one sample in a study of breast tumors, draining lymph nodes, adjacent tissues. Breast cancer patients provided tissue from their axillary draining lymph nodes. TCRdb used MiXCR to reprocess the multiplex PCR reads, holding one entry per CDR3 protein. The sample consists of about 130,000 distinct CDR3 sequences, 21% of them appearing once. The sequenced material came from axillary lymph node tissue. The receptor source for this set is a female donor with breast cancer. Some clones in this sample may be carry-over from other donors' samples.

This clonotype came up many times. The chain combines TRBV27 with TRBJ2-3; TRBD2 aligns across 9 bases. The V and J ends lost 4 bases and 6 bases, in that order; junction bases with no gene match: 14. The CDR3 is made up of 17 amino acids. The germline V gene has CDR1 MNHEY and CDR2 SMNVEV (reference sequence). CDR3 in DNA: TGTGCCAGCAGTTACGAAAGTAGCGGGAGTTACTTTGATACGCAGTATTTT. Protein sequence: CASSYESSGSYFDTQYF.

This clonotype has at least ten counts. V usage is TRBV5-8 and J usage is TRBJ2-4, with D perhaps matching TRBD1 or TRBD2 (6 bases each). The germline gives CDR1 SGHTS, CDR2 YDEGEE. The CDR3 consists of 15 residues. Trimming left V 7 bases short and J 3 bases short, with 17 bases between. This chain's CDR3 is CASRGRGLSKNIQYF. The CDR3 DNA is TGTGCCAGCCGGGGGCGCGGGTTGAGCAAAAACATTCAGTACTTC.

This clonotype appeared once. V usage is TRBV18 and J usage is TRBJ2-6; possible D gene TRBD2, 6 bases. This CDR3 is 18 amino acids long. The germline V gene has CDR1 KGHSH and CDR2 LQKENI. V dropped 0 bases and J dropped 1 base, with 13 bases sitting between them. The CDR3 sequence: CASSPPGSGGSGANVLTF. The CDR3 DNA follows: TGTGCCAGCTCACCACCGGGCTCCGGGGGTTCTGGGGCCAACGTCCTGACTTTC. Based on the CDR3 plus reference TRBV18 and TRBJ2-6, the full variable domain is NAGVMQNPRHLVRRRGQEARLRCSPMKGHSHVYWYRQLPEEGLKFMVYLQKENIIDESGMPKERFSAEFPKEGPSILRIQQVVRGDSAAYFCASSPPGSGGSGANVLTFGAGSRLTVL.

This clonotype was counted many times. This chain connects TRBV9 to TRBJ2-5, with TRBD1 matching over 9 bases. Per germline, CDR1 SGDLS and CDR2 YYNGEE. The junction had 8 bases not matched to a gene; V was cut back by 3 bases and J by 5 bases. The CDR3 has 15 residues. CDR3 nucleotide sequence: TGTGCCAGCAGCGCCTCCGGGACAGGGAGGGAGACCCAGTACTTC. It encodes CASSASGTGRETQYF.

This clonotype came up a few times. The genes are TRBV28 and TRBJ2-5; 12 bases match TRBD1. The germline gives CDR1 MDHEN, CDR2 SYDVKM. The CDR3 consists of 17 residues. V dropped 5 bases and J dropped 4; count of bases not matched to a gene: 11. CDR3 DNA sequence: TGTGCCAGCAGTAATAACACCGGGACAGGGGGCGGAGAGACCCAGTACTTC. As protein: CASSNNTGTGGGETQYF.

This clonotype showed up many times. CDR3 protein: CASSYSTGENEKLFF. The CDR3 region has the DNA TGTGCCAGCAGTTACTCGACAGGGGAGAATGAAAAACTGTTTTTT. This chain uses TRBV6-5 with TRBJ1-4; 8 bases line up with TRBD1. V gave up 0 bases and J gave up 5 bases; unmatched junction bases: 2. CDR3 length: 15 amino acids. Germline lookup yields CDR1 MNHEY and CDR2 SVGAGI.

This clonotype was observed a handful of times. The chain recombines TRBV9 with TRBJ2-1; no definite D call. The germline V and J ends were trimmed by 3 bases and 0 bases, with 13 bases remaining between them. CDR1 is SGDLS, CDR2 YYNGEE, per germline. The CDR3 runs 16 residues. CDR3 in DNA: TGTGCCAGCAGCGCCGGAATACTACTCTCCTACAATGAGCAGTTCTTC. This translates into CASSAGILLSYNEQFF.

This clonotype was observed a few times. V is TRBV28 and J is TRBJ2-7, with no clear D. Looked up from germline, CDR1 is MDHEN and CDR2 is SYDVKM. CDR3 length: 15 residues. V was pared by 5 bases and J by 3 bases, with 17 bases between. The CDR3 nucleotides read TGTGCCAGCAGTCCTATTTCTGCCGATAACTACGAGCAGTACTTC. Translated, it gives CASSPISADNYEQYF.

This clonotype was observed many times. This rearrangement joins TRBV20-1 to TRBJ2-1; D unresolved. The CDR3 spans 14 residues. V shed 5 bases and J shed 4 bases, with 15 bases lying between them. Germline V gene sequence: CDR1 DFQATT, CDR2 SNEGSKA (reference sequence). This CDR3 is CSAAVPYPYNEQFF. For the CDR3, the DNA is TGCAGTGCTGCTGTCCCATACCCGTACAATGAGCAGTTCTTC.